These 20 T cell receptor beta chains share one sample of origin, sequenced in a study of cytomegalovirus exposure and HLA in healthy donors. Amplification used 60 Vbeta primers and 13 Jbeta primers. Data came from immunoSEQ multiplex PCR; TCRdb stores just in-frame clones and leaves some out. The sample has about 160,000 clones; over 75% are singletons. The sequenced sample consisted of PBMCs. These receptors all stem from a man between 40 and 49 years old in good health and CMV-seronegative.

This clone has just a few counts. Written as DNA, the CDR3 is TGTGCCAGCAGCTTCTCAAACAGGGGACCCTACGAGCAGTACTTC. This codes for CASSFSNRGPYEQYF. The chain carries TRBV7-9 and TRBJ2-7, with 7 nucleotides matching TRBD1. Germline CDR1 reads SEHNR; CDR2 reads FQNEAQ (reference sequence). The trim removed 3 bases at V and 2 bases at J, leaving 7 bases unmatched. The CDR3 has 15 residues.

V and J are TRBV30 and TRBJ2-4; D is possibly TRBD2 (5 bases). Germline assignment: CDR1 GTSNPN and CDR2 SVGIG (reference sequence). The CDR3 has 12 residues. Trimming shortened V by 4 bases and J by 7 bases, and 11 bases separated the two germline ends. CDR3 protein: CAWTGGLNIQYF. CDR3 sequence (DNA): TGTGCCTGGACCGGCGGGCTGAACATTCAGTACTTC. The complete variable domain, with remaining parts taken from reference TRBV30 and TRBJ2-4, reads SQTIHQWPATLVQPVGSPLSLECTVEGTSNPNLYWYRQAAGRGLQLLFYSVGIGQISSEVPQNLSASRPQDRQFILSSKKLLLSDSGFYLCAWTGGLNIQYFGAGTRLSVL.

This clone has just one count. This chain connects TRBV6-5 to TRBJ2-5; weak D call: TRBD2 (5 bases). The CDR3 runs to 14 residues. Trimming left V 5 bases short and J 5 bases short, with 15 bases between. Per germline, CDR1 MNHEY and CDR2 SVGAGI. The CDR3 nucleotides are TGTGCCAGCAGTCCTACCGGAGGCCGGGAGACCCAGTACTTC. Its protein product is CASSPTGGRETQYF.

The genes are TRBV11-2 and TRBJ2-7; TRBD1 agrees at 7 bases. V shed 1 base, J shed 7 bases, and the junction held 4 bases outside the gene matches. CDR1 is SGHAT and CDR2 is FQNNGV in the germline V gene. The CDR3 is 13 residues long. Written as DNA, the CDR3 is TGTGCCAGCAGCTTAGGGGACAGATGGGAGCAGTACTTC. The encoded protein is CASSLGDRWEQYF.

V gene TRBV19 combines with J gene TRBJ2-2, with D possibly TRBD2 on 7 matching bases. CDR1 and CDR2 (germline): LNHDA, SQIVND (reference sequence). The CDR3 length is 18 residues. Trimming took off 5 bases at V and 0 bases at J, with 19 bases between the two ends. For the CDR3, the DNA is TGTGCCAGTAGTCGAGGGGGAGGGAAAGTGACGAACACCGGGGAGCTGTTTTTT. Translated: CASSRGGGKVTNTGELFF.

This chain joins TRBV10-2 and TRBJ2-2; D not certain. Trimming stripped 7 bases from V and 5 bases from J, with 5 bases between. This CDR3 contains 11 residues. Per the germline V gene, CDR1 is WSHSY and CDR2 is SAAADI. CDR3 DNA sequence: TGCGCCAGCACCCGTACCGGGGAGCTGTTTTTT. Protein sequence: CASTRTGELFF.

CDR3 sequence reads: CASSWEQGYYGYTF. CDR3 DNA sequence: TGTGCCAGCAGTTGGGAACAGGGGTACTATGGCTACACCTTC. The chain joins TRBV6-5 to TRBJ1-2, with 7 nucleotides matching TRBD1. Per germline, CDR1 MNHEY and CDR2 SVGAGI. V was pared by 4 bases and J by 3 bases, with 5 bases of the junction left unmatched. The CDR3 has 14 amino acids.

This chain uses TRBV5-6 with TRBJ2-7, with 10 nucleotides matching TRBD1. From germline, CDR1 is SGHDT and CDR2 YYEEEE. The V segment lost 1 base and the J segment 4 bases; nucleotides outside the gene matches: 5. The CDR3 length is 15 residues. The DNA of the CDR3 is TGTGCCAGCAGCTTGTCCGGGACAGGGGAATACGAGCAGTACTTC. It translates to CASSLSGTGEYEQYF.

This chain joins TRBV27 and TRBJ1-1; a weak D match, TRBD1 (6 bases). V lost 5 bases to trimming and J lost 7 bases, with 14 bases between them. There are 13 residues in the CDR3. Germline CDR1 is MNHEY and CDR2 is SMNVEV (reference sequence). CDR3 nucleotides: TGTGCCAGCAGTCGGGGGGGCAGGGGTGAAGCTTTCTTT. It yields the protein CASSRGGRGEAFF.

For the CDR3, the DNA is TGTGCCAGCAGCGCCTTCGGTGGTAGCAATCAGCCCCAGCATTTT. The encoded protein is CASSAFGGSNQPQHF. This sequence joins TRBV9 and TRBJ1-5; D ambiguous. This CDR3 is 15 amino acids long. The ends were cut back, 3 bases at V and 0 bases at J, with 10 bases in the middle. Germline V gives CDR1 SGDLS, CDR2 YYNGEE. Full variable domain (rest looked up from reference TRBV9 and TRBJ1-5): DSGVTQTPKHLITATGQRVTLRCSPRSGDLSVYWYQQSLDQGLQFLIQYYNGEERAKGNILERFSAQQFPDLHSELNLSSLELGDSALYFCASSAFGGSNQPQHFGDGTRLSIL.

This clone was found once. V gene TRBV5-5 combines with J gene TRBJ1-1; 10 bases are a match to TRBD1. After removal of 1 base from V and 6 bases from J, the junction contained 6 bases not matched to a gene. The CDR3 extends over 15 amino acids. The germline V gene encodes CDR1 SGHKS and CDR2 YYEKEE (reference sequence). CDR3 amino acids: CASSLRRDRGSEAFF. CDR3 DNA: TGTGCCAGCAGCTTGAGACGGGACAGGGGTTCTGAAGCTTTCTTT.

The chain has TRBV7-6 and TRBJ2-5; 12 nucleotides line up with TRBD2. The CDR3 has 17 residues. Germline CDR1 is SGHVS and CDR2 is FNYEAQ. The J segment lost 2 bases and the V segment lost 6 bases, leaving 10 bases of the junction unmatched. CDR3 DNA: TGTGCCAGCAGGCACAACCCCGGGACTAGCGGGCAAGAGACCCAGTACTTC. Protein product: CASRHNPGTSGQETQYF. Full variable domain (rest looked up from reference TRBV7-6 and TRBJ2-5): GAGVSQSPRYKVTKRGQDVALRCDPISGHVSLYWYRQALGQGPEFLTYFNYEAQQDKSGLPNDRFSAERPEGSISTLTIQRTEQRDSAMYRCASRHNPGTSGQETQYFGPGTRLLVL.

The chain has TRBV9 and TRBJ2-3, with 7 bases matching TRBD2. J gave up 2 bases and V 0 bases, and 3 bases lay outside the gene matches. This CDR3 has 15 residues. Per the germline V gene, CDR1 is SGDLS and CDR2 is YYNGEE. The CDR3 loop reads CASSVDAGVTDTQYF. DNA for the CDR3: TGTGCCAGCAGCGTAGATGCGGGGGTCACAGATACGCAGTATTTT.

The J gene is TRBJ2-7, the V gene TRBV12-5; 9 bases agree with TRBD2. The CDR3 extends over 14 amino acids. Germline V gives CDR1 LGHNT, CDR2 FRNRAP. Losses at the gene ends were 3 bases for V and 2 bases for J; bases not matched to a gene: 2. The CDR3 nucleotides read TGTGCTAGTGGTTTTAGCGGGGGCCCCTACGAGCAGTACTTC. Its protein product is CASGFSGGPYEQYF.

This chain links TRBV7-9 with TRBJ1-3; D ambiguous. The CDR3 is 15 amino acids. The germline V gene has CDR1 SEHNR and CDR2 FQNEAQ (reference sequence). Trimming took off 3 bases at V and 7 bases at J, with 16 bases between the two ends. CDR3 nucleotides: TGTGCCAGCAGCTTGGAGACGAACCTGCGGAACACCATATATTTT. It codes for CASSLETNLRNTIYF.

The chain combines TRBV2 with TRBJ2-5; TRBD1 aligns across 7 bases. The CDR3 runs to 12 residues. Germline V gene sequence: CDR1 SNHLY, CDR2 FYNNEI. Trimming removed 9 bases from V and 4 bases from J; junction bases left unmatched: 5. The CDR3 spells CASRGQRETQYF. The CDR3 DNA reads TGTGCCAGTAGGGGGCAACGAGAGACCCAGTACTTC.

This chain links TRBV9 with TRBJ2-2, with D possibly being TRBD1 (6 bases). CDR3 length equals 15 residues. Germline V gene lookup returns CDR1 SGDLS and CDR2 YYNGEE. V was shortened by 3 bases and J by 2 bases, with 11 bases between the two germline ends. CDR3 residues: CASSGGGSNTGELFF. As DNA, the CDR3 is TGTGCCAGCAGCGGAGGGGGATCCAACACCGGGGAGCTGTTTTTT. Full variable domain (rest looked up from reference TRBV9 and TRBJ2-2): DSGVTQTPKHLITATGQRVTLRCSPRSGDLSVYWYQQSLDQGLQFLIQYYNGEERAKGNILERFSAQQFPDLHSELNLSSLELGDSALYFCASSGGGSNTGELFFGEGSRLTVL.

This clone was observed a single time. The chain combines TRBV29-1 with TRBJ1-2; TRBD1 agrees at 8 bases. CDR1 is SQVTM, CDR2 ANQGSEA, per germline. Unmatched junction bases numbered 3, after V lost 3 bases and J lost 3 bases. The CDR3 runs to 13 residues. CDR3 loop: CSVDRGQDYGYTF. The CDR3 DNA reads TGCAGCGTTGACAGGGGGCAGGACTATGGCTACACCTTC.

The chain carries TRBV5-1 and TRBJ1-6, with D hard to call. CDR3 length: 14 amino acids. V was clipped by 1 base and J by 7 bases, with 9 bases between them. Germline V lookup: CDR1 SGHRS, CDR2 YFSETQ. The DNA of the CDR3 is TGCGCCAGCAGCTTGCAGGATGTAAATTCACCCCTCCACTTT. This sequence encodes CASSLQDVNSPLHF.

The gene calls are TRBV5-1 and TRBJ1-4; tentative D call: TRBD1 (5 bases). V lost 0 bases and J lost 5, with 11 bases in between. This CDR3 contains 15 residues. Germline CDR1 is SGHRS and CDR2 is YFSETQ. This CDR3 reads CASSLEVSGNEKLFF. CDR3 DNA: TGCGCCAGCAGCTTGGAGGTCTCAGGGAATGAAAAACTGTTTTTT.